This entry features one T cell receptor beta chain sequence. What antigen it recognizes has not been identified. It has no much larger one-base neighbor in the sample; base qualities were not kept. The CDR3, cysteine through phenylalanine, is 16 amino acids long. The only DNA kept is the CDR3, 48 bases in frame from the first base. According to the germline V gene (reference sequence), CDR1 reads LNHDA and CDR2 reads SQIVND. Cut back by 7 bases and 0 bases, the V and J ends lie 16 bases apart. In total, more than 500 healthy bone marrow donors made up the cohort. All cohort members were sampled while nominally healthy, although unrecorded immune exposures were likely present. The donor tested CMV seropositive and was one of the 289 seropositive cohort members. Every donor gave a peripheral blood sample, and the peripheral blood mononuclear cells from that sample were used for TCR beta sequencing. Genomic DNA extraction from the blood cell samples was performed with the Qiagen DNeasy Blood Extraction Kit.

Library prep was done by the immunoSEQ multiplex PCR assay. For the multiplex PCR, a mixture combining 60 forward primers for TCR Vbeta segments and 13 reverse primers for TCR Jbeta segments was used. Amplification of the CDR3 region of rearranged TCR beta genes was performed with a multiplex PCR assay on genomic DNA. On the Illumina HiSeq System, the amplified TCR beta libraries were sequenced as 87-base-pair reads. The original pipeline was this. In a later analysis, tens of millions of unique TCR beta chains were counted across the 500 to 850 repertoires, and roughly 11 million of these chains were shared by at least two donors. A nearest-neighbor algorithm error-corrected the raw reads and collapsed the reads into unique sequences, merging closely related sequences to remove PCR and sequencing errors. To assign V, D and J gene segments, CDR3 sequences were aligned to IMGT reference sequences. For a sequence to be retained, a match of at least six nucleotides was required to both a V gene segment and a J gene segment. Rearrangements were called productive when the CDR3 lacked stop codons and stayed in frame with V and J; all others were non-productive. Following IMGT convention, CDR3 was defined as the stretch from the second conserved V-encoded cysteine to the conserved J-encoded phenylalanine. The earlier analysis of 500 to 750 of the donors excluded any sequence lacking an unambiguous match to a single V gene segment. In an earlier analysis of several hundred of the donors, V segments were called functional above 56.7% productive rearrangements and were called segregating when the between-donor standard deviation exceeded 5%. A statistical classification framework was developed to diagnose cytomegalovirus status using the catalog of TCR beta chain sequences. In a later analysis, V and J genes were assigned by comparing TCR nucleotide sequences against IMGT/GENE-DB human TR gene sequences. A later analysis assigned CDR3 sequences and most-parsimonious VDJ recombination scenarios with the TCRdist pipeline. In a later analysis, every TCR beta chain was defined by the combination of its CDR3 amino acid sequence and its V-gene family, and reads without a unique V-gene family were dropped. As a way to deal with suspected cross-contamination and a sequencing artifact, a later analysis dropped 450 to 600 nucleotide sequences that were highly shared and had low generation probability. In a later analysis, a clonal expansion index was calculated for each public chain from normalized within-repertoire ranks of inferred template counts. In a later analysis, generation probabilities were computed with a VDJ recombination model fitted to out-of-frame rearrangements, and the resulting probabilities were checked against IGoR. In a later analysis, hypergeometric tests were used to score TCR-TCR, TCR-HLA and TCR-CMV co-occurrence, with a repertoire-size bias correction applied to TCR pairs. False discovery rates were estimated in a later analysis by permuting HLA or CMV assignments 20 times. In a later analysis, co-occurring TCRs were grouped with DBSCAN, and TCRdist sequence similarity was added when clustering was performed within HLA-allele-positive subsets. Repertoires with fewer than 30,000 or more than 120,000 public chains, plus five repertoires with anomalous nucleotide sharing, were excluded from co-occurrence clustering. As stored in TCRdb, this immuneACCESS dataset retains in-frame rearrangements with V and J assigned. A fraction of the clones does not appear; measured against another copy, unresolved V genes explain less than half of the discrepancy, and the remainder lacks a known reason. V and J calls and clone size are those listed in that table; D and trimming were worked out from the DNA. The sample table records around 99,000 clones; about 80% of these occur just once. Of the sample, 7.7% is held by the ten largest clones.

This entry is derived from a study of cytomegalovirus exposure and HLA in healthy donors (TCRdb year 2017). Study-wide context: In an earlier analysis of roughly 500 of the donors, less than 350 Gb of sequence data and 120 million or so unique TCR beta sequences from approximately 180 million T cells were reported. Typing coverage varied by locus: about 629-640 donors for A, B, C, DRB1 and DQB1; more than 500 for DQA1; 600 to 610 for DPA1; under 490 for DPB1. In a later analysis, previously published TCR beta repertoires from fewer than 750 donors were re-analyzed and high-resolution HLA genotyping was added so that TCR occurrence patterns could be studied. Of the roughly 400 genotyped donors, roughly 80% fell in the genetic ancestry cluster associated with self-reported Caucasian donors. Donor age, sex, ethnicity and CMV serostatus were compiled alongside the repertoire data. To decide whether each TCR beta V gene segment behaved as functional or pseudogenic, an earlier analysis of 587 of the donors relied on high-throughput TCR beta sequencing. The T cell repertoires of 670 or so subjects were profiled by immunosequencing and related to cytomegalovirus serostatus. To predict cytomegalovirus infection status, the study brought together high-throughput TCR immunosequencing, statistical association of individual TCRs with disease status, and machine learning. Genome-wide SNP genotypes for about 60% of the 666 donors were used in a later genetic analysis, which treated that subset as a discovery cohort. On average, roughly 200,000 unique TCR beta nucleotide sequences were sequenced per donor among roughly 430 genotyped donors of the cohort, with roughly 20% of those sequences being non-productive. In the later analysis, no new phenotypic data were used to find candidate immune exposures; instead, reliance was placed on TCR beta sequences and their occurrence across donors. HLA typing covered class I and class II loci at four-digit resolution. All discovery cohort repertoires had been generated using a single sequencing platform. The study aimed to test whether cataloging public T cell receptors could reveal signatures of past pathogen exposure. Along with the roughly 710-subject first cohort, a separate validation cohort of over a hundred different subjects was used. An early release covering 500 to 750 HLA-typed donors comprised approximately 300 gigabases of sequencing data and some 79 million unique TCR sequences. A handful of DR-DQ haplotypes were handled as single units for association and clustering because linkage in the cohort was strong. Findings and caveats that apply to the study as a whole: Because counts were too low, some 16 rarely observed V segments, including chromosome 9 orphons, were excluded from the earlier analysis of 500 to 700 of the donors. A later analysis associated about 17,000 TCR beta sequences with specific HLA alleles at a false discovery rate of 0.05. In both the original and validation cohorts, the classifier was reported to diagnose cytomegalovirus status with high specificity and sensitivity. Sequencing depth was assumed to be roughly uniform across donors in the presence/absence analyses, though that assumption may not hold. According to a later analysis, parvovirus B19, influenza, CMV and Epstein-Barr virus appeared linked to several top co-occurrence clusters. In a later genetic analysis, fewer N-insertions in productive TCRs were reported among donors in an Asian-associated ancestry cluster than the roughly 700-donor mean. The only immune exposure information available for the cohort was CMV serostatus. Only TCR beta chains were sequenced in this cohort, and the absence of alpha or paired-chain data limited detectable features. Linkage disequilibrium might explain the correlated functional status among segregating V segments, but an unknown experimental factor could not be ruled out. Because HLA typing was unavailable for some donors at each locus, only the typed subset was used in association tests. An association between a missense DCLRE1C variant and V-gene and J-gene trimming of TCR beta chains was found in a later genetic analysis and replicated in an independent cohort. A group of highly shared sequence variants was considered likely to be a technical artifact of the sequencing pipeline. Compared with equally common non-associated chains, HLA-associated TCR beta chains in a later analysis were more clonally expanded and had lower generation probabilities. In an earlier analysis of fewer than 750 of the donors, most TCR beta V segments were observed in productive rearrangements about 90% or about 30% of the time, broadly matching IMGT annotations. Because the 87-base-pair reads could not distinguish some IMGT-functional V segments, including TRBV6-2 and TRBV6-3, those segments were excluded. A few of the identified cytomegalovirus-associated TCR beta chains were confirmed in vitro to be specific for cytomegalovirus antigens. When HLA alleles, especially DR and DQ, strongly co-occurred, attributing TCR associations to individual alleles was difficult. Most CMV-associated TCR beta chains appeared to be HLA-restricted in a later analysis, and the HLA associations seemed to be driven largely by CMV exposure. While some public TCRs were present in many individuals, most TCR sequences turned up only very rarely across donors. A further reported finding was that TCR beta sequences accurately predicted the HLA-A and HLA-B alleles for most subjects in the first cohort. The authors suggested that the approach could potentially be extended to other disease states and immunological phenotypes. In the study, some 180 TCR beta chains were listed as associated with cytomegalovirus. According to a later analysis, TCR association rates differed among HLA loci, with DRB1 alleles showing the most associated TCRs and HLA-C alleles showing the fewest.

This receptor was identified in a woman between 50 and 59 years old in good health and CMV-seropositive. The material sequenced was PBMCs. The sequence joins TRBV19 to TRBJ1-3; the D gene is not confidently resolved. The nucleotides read TGTGCCAGTAAGACCAGGATCCTAAGCTCTGGAAACACCATATATTTT. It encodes CASKTRILSSGNTIYF.